This entry describes one T cell receptor beta chain. Trimming pared 3 bases from V and 0 bases from J, leaving 9 bases between. CDR1 is MNHNS, CDR2 SASEGT, per germline. The CDR3 contains 14 residues. The data are from a study of blood T cell repertoires in COVID-19. At the level of the study: Sources were T cells, B-cell-depleted T cells, or PBMCs; the material itself was cDNA or gDNA.

Measured with immunoSEQ multiplex PCR; TCRdb has only the in-frame clones, and not every one. This repertoire shows approximately 200,000 clones, about 82% found once; its top ten account for under 11%. Sequencing was done on a sample of peripheral blood. This chain joins TRBV6-1 and TRBJ2-7; possibly TRBD1 for D (5 bases). This TCR was sampled from a woman over 75 with acute or convalescent COVID-19. The CDR3 spells CASSETVTSYEQYF. CDR3 nucleotide sequence: TGTGCCAGCAGTGAGACAGTTACCTCCTACGAGCAGTACTTC.